This T cell receptor (beta chain) originates from a study of T cell responses to AZD1222 COVID-19 vaccine. General study results and limits: Mostly white British, mostly female donors; authors suggested clonal diversity may be underestimated.

Trimming stripped 3 bases from V and 5 bases from J, with 7 bases between. Germline CDR1 MDHEN, CDR2 SYDVKM. This CDR3 region has 12 residues. Turning to this clone: Its antigen remains unidentified.

Sequencing used immunoSEQ multiplex PCR; TCRdb keeps in-frame clones, though not all of them. Here the sample spans 100,000 to 150,000 clones, 85% to 90% being singletons. This sequence joins TRBV28 and TRBJ1-2; D gene unclear. This TCR came from an adult who received the AZD1222 COVID-19 vaccine. Sequenced here: peripheral blood, sampled 28 days after the second AZD1222 dose. The CDR3 DNA sequence: TGTGCCAGCAGTTTTGAGGGATATGGCTACACCTTC. It yields the protein CASSFEGYGYTF.